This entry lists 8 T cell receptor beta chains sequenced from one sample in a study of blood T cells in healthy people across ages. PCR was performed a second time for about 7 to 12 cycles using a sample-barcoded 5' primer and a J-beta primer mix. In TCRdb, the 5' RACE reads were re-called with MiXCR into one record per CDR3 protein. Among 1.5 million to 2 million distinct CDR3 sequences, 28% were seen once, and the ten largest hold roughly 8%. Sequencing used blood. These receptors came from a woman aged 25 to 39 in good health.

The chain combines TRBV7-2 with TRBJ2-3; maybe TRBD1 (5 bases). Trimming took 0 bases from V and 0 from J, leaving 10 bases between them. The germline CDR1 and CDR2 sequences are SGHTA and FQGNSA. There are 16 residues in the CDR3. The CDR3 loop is CASSLAPGPSTDTQYF. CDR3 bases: TGTGCCAGCAGCTTAGCGCCAGGGCCTAGCACAGATACGCAGTATTTT.

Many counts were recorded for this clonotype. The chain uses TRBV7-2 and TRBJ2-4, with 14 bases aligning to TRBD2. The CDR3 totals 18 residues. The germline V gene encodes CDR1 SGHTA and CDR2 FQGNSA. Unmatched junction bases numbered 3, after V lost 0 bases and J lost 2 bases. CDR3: CASSLAGLAGETKNIQYF. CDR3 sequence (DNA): TGTGCCAGCAGCTTAGCGGGACTAGCGGGAGAGACCAAAAACATTCAGTACTTC.

The CDR3 is CASSSGAGRASDNEQFF. DNA for the CDR3: TGTGCCAGCAGTTCTGGGGCGGGCCGCGCGTCGGACAATGAGCAGTTCTTC. The chain carries TRBV6-2 or TRBV6-3 and TRBJ2-1, with D tentatively TRBD1 or TRBD2 (5 bases each). Germline CDR1 MNHEY, CDR2 SVGEGT. The ends were cut back, 4 bases at V and 5 bases at J, with 21 bases in the middle. The CDR3 consists of 17 residues.

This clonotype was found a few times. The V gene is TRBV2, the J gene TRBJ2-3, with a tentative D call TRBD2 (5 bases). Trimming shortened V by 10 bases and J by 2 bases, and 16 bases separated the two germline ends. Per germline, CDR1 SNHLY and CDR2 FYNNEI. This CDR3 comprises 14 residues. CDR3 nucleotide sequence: TGTGCCAACAAGCTTACGGGATCCACAGATACGCAGTATTTT. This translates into CANKLTGSTDTQYF.

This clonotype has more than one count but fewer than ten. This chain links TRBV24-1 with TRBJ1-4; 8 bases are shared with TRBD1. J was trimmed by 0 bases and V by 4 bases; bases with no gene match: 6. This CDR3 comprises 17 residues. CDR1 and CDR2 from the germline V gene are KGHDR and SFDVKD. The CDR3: CATSDRTGRTTNEKLFF. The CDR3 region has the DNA TGTGCCACCAGTGACCGGACAGGGCGTACAACTAATGAAAAACTGTTTTTT.

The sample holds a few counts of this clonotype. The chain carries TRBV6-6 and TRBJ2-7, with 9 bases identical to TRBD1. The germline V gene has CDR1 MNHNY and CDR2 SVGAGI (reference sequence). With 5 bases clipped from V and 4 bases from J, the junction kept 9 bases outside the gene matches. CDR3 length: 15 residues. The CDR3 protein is CASSMDRGGRYEQYF. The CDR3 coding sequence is TGTGCCAGCAGTATGGACAGGGGCGGTCGGTACGAGCAGTACTTC.

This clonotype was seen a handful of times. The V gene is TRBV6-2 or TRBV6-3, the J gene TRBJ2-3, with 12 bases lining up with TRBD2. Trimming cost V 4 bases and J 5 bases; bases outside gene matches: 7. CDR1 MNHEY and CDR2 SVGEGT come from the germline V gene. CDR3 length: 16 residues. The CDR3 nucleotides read TGTGCCAGCAGTTCAAGACTAGCGGGAGATAAAGATACGCAGTATTTT. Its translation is CASSSRLAGDKDTQYF.

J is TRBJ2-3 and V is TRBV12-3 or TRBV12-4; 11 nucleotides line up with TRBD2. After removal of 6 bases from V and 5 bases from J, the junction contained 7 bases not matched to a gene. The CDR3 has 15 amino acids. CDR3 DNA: TGTGCCAGCAGCACTAGCGGGAGCCCCGGAGATACGCAGTATTTT. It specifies CASSTSGSPGDTQYF.